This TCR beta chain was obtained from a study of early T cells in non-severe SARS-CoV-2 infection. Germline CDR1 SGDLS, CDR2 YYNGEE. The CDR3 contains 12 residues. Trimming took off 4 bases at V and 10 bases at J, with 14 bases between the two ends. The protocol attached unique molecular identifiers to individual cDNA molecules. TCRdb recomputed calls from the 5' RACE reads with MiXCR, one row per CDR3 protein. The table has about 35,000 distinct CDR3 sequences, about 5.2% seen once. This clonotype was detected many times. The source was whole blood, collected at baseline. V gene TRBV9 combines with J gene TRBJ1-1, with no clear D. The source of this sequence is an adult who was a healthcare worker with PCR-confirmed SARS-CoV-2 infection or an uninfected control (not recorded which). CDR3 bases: TGTGCCAGCAGCTCGGGAGGACTGGCAGCTTTCTTT. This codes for CASSSGGLAAFF.